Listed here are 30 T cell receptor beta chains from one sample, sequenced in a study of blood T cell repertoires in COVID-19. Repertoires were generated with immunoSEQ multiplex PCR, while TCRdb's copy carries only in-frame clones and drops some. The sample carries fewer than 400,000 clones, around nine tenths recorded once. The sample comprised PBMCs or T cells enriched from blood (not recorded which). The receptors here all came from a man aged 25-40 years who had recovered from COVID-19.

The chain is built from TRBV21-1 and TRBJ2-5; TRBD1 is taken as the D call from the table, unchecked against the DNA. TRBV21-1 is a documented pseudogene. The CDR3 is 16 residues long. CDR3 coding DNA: TGTGCCAGCAGCAAAGGGGGAGTGGGGGCCCAAGAGACCCAGTACTTC. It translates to CASSKGGVGAQETQYF.

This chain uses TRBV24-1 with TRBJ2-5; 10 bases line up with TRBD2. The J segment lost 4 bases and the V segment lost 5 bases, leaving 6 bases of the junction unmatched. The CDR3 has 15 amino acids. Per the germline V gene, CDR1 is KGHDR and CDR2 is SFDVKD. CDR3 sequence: CATSAQRGGGETQYF. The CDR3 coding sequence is TGTGCCACCAGTGCACAGCGGGGGGGCGGAGAGACCCAGTACTTC.

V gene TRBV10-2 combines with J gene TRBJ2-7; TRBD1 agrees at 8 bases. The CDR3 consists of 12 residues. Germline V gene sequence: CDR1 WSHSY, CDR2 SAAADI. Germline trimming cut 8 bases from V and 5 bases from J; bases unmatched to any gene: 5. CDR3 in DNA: TGCGCCAGCTCGGACAGGGCGGACGAGCAGTACTTC. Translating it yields CASSDRADEQYF.

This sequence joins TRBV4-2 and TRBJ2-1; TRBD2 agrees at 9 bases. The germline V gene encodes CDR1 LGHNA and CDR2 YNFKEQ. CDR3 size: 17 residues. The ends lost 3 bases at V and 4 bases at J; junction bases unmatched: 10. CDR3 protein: CASSQPPSGVGYNEQFF. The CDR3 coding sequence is TGTGCCAGCAGCCAGCCTCCTAGCGGGGTTGGGTACAATGAGCAGTTCTTC.

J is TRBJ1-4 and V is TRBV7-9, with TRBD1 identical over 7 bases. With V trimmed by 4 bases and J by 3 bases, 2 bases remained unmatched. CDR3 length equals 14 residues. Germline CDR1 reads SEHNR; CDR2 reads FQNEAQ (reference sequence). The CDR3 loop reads CASSSDRSNEKLFF. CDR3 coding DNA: TGTGCCAGCAGCTCGGACAGGTCTAATGAAAAACTGTTTTTT.

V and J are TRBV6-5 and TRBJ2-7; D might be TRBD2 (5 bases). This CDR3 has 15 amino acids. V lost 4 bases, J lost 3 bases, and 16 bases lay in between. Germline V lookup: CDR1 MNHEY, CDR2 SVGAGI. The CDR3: CASSWSGMGNYEQYF. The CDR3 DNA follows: TGTGCCAGCAGTTGGTCCGGGATGGGAAACTACGAGCAGTACTTC.

The CDR3 DNA follows: TGCAGTGCTAGTTACAGGGGAACATACGAGCAGTACTTC. Its translation is CSASYRGTYEQYF. The genes are TRBV20-1 and TRBJ2-7; 7 nucleotides agree with TRBD1. Germline loops: CDR1 DFQATT, CDR2 SNEGSKA (reference sequence). The CDR3 loop spans 13 amino acids. The J segment lost 4 bases and the V segment lost 3 bases, leaving 6 bases of the junction unmatched.

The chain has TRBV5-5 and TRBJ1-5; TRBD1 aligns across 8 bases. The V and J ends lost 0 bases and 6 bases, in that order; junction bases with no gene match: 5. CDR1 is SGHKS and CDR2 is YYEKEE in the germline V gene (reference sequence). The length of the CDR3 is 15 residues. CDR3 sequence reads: CASSLGSDRAQPQHF. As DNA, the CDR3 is TGTGCCAGCAGCTTGGGTTCGGACAGGGCTCAGCCCCAGCATTTT. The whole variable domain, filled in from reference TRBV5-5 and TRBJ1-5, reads DAGVTQSPTHLIKTRGQQVTLRCSPISGHKSVSWYQQVLGQGPQFIFQYYEKEERGRGNFPDRFSARQFPNYSSELNVNALLLGDSALYLCASSLGSDRAQPQHFGDGTRLSIL.

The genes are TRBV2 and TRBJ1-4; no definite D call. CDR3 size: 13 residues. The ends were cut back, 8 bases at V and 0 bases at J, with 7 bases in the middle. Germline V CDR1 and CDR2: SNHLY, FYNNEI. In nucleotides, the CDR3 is TGTGCCAGCGGCAGATCAACTAATGAAAAACTGTTTTTT. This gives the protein CASGRSTNEKLFF.

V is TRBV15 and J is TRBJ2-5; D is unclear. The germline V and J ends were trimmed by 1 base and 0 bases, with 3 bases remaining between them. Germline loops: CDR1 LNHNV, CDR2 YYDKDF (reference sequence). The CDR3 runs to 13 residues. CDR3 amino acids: CATSRANQETQYF. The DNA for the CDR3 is TGTGCCACCAGCAGAGCAAACCAAGAGACCCAGTACTTC.

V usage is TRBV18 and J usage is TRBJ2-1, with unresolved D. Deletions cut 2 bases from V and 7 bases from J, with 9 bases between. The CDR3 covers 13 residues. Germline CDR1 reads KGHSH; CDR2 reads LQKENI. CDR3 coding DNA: TGTGCCAGCTCACCAGAGTCCCGAAATGAGCAGTTCTTC. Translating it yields CASSPESRNEQFF.

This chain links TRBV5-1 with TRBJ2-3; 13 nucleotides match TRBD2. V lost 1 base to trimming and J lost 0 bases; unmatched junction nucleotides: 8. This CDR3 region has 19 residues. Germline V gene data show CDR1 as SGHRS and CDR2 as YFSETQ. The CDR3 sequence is CASSLRLAGGTLSTDTQYF. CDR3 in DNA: TGCGCCAGCAGCTTGAGACTAGCGGGGGGTACCCTGAGCACAGATACGCAGTATTTT.

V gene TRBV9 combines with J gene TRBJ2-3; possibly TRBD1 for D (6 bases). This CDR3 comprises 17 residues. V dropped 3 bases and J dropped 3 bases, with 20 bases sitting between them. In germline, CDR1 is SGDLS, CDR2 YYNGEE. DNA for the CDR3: TGTGCCAGCAGCGGCCCCCGGGGCCTACAGGGTACAGATACGCAGTATTTT. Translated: CASSGPRGLQGTDTQYF.

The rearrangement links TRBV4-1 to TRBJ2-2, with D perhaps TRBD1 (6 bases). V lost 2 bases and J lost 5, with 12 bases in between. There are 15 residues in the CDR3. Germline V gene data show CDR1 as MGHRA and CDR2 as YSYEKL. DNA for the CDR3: TGCGCCAGCAGCCAACGGCCAGGGGAAACCGGGGAGCTGTTTTTT. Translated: CASSQRPGETGELFF.

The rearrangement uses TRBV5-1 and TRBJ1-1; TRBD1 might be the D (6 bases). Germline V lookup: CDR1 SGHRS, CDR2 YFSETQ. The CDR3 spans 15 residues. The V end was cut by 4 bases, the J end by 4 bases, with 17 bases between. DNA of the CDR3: TGCGCCAGCAGCCCTAGCCGAGACAGGCGCACTGAAGCTTTCTTT. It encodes CASSPSRDRRTEAFF.

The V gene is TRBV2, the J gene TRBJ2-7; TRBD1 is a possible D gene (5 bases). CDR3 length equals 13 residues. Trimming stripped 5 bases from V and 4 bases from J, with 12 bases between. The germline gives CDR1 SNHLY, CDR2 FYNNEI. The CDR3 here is CASSIGVNYEQYF. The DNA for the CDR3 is TGTGCCAGCAGTATAGGGGTAAATTACGAGCAGTACTTC.

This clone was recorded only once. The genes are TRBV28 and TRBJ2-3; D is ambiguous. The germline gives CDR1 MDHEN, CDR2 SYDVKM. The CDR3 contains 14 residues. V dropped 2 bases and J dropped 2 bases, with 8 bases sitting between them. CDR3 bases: TGTGCCAGCAGTTTAGCCCAGAACACAGATACGCAGTATTTT. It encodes CASSLAQNTDTQYF.

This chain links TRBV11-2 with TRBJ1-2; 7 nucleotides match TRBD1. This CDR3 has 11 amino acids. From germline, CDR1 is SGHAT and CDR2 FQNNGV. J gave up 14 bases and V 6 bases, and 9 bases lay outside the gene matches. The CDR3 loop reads CASSIGTESTF. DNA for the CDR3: TGTGCCAGCAGTATAGGGACAGAGTCTACCTTC.

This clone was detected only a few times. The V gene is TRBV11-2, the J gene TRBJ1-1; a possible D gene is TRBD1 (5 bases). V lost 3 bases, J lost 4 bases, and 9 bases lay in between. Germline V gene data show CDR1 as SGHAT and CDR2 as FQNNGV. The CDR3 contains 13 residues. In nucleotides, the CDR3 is TGTGCCAGCAGCTTTAAGGGGTTCACTGAAGCTTTCTTT. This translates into CASSFKGFTEAFF. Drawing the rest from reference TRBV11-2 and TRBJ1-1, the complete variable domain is EAGVAQSPRYKIIEKRQSVAFWCNPISGHATLYWYQQILGQGPKLLIQFQNNGVVDDSQLPKDRFSAERLKGVDSTLKIQPAKLEDSAVYLCASSFKGFTEAFFGQGTRLTVV.

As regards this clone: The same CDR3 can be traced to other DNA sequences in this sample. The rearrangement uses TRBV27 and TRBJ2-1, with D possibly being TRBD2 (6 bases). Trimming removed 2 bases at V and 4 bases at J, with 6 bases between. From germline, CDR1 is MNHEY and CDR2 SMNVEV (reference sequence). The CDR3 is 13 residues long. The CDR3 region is CASSLGGYNEQFF. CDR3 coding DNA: TGTGCCAGCAGTTTAGGGGGGTACAATGAGCAGTTCTTC.

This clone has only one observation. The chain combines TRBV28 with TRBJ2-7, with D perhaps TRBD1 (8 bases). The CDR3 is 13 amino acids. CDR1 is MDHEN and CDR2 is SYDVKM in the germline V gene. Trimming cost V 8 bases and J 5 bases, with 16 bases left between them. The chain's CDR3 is CASLEQGGDEQYF. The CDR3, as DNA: TGTGCCAGCCTGGAACAGGGGGGGGACGAGCAGTACTTC.

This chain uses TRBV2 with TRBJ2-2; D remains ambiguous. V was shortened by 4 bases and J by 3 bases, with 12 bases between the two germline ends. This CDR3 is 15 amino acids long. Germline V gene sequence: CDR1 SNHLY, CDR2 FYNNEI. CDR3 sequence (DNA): TGTGCCAGCAGTGTACTAAGTAAGGACACCGGGGAGCTGTTTTTT. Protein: CASSVLSKDTGELFF.

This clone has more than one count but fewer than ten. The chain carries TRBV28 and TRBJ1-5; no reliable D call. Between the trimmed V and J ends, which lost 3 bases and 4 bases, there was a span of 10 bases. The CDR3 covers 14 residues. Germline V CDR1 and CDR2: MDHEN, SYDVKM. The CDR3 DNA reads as TGTGCCAGCAGTTTTAGAACAGTGAATCAGCCCCAGCATTTT. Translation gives CASSFRTVNQPQHF.

Here the CDR3 reads CASSVDRGGGTQYF. The CDR3 DNA follows: TGTGCCAGCAGTGTAGACAGGGGGGGAGGGACCCAGTACTTC. J is TRBJ2-5 and V is TRBV2; 9 bases fit TRBD1. Trimming removed 4 bases from V and 7 bases from J; junction bases left unmatched: 7. Germline V gene sequence: CDR1 SNHLY, CDR2 FYNNEI. The CDR3 totals 14 residues.

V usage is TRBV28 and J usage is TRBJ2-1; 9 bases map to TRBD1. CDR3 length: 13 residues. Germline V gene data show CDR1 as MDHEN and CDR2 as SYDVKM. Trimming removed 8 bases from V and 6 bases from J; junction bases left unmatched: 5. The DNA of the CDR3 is TGTGCCAGCCCGGGACAGGGTCCCAATGAGCAGTTCTTC. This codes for CASPGQGPNEQFF.

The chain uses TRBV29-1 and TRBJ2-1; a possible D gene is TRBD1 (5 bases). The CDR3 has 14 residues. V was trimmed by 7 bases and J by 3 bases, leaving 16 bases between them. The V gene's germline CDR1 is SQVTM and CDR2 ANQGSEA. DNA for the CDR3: TGCAGCGCCGATGGTCAGGGAAGCTACAATGAGCAGTTCTTC. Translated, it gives CSADGQGSYNEQFF.

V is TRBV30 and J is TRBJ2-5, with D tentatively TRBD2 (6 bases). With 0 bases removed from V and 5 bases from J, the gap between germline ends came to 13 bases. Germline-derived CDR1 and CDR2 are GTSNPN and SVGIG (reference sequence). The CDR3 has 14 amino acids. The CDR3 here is CAWSVGGAGETQYF. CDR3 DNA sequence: TGTGCCTGGAGTGTAGGAGGGGCAGGGGAGACCCAGTACTTC.

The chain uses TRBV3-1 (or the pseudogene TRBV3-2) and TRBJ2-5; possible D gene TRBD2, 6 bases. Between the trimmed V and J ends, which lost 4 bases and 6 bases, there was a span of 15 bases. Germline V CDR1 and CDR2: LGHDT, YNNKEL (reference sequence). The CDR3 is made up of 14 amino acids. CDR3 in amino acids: CASSLTSTRQTQYF. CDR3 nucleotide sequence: TGTGCCAGCAGCCTGACTAGTACGCGGCAGACCCAGTACTTC.

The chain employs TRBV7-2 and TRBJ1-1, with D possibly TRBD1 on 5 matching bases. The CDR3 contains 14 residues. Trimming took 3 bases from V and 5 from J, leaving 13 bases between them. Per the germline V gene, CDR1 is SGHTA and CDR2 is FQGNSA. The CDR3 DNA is TGTGCCAGCAGCTTTGGAGGGGCGAATACTGAAGCTTTCTTT. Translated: CASSFGGANTEAFF.

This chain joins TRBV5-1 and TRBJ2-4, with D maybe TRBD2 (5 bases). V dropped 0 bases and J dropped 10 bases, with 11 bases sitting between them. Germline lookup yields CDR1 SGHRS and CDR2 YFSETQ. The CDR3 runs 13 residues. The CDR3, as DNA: TGCGCCAGCAGCTTGGACGGCGGGCCGATTCAGTACTTC. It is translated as CASSLDGGPIQYF.